These 8 T cell receptor beta chains were sequenced from one sample in a study of cytomegalovirus exposure and HLA in healthy donors. Researchers ran the PCR with 60 Vbeta and 13 Jbeta primers. TCRdb's table, derived via immunoSEQ multiplex PCR, lists solely in-frame clones and lacks some. The sample lists approximately 190,000 clones, about 90% occurring once. The material sequenced was PBMCs. The receptors derive from a boy between 2 and 10 years old in good health and CMV-seronegative.

The chain carries TRBV28 and TRBJ1-1; no definite D call. CDR3 length: 15 residues. CDR1 and CDR2 from the germline V gene are MDHEN and SYDVKM. V shed 7 bases and J shed 2 bases, with 17 bases lying between them. CDR3 in amino acids: CASTTIGVSNTEAFF. CDR3 sequence (DNA): TGTGCCAGCACCACCATCGGGGTCAGTAACACTGAAGCTTTCTTT.

The V and J genes are TRBV6-1 and TRBJ1-5; 9 bases agree with TRBD1. J lost 6 bases, V lost 6 bases, and 6 bases had no gene match. The CDR3 runs to 14 residues. Looked up from germline, CDR1 is MNHNS and CDR2 is SASEGT. This CDR3 is CASSGQGLGQPQHF. For the CDR3, the DNA is TGTGCCAGCAGCGGACAGGGGCTAGGTCAGCCCCAGCATTTT.

The rearrangement links TRBV9 to TRBJ2-1; 9 nucleotides align to TRBD2. Per germline, CDR1 SGDLS and CDR2 YYNGEE. This CDR3 has 15 residues. The trim removed 5 bases at V and 8 bases at J, leaving 11 bases unmatched. The CDR3 nucleotides are TGTGCCAGCAGTCCGACTAGCGGAAGGGGGGATGAGCAGTTCTTC. This codes for CASSPTSGRGDEQFF.

J is TRBJ2-5 and V is TRBV2, with 7 bases fitting TRBD1. The J call may be mistaken, given a closer DNA end match to TRBJ2-7. Germline CDR1 SNHLY, CDR2 FYNNEI. CDR3 length: 12 residues. The CDR3 loop reads CASTDRVYEQYF. In nucleotides, the CDR3 is TGTGCCAGCACCGACAGGGTCTACGAGCAGTACTTC.

CDR3 sequence (DNA): TGCGCCAGCAGCCAAGATCGGGAACGGGAGAGGGCAGATACGCAGTATTTT. This codes for CASSQDRERERADTQYF. The V gene is TRBV4-1, the J gene TRBJ2-3; TRBD2 might be the D (6 bases). In germline, CDR1 is MGHRA, CDR2 YSYEKL. This CDR3 has 17 amino acids. V shed 0 bases and J shed 4 bases, with 17 bases lying between them.

This chain joins TRBV27 and TRBJ2-7; the D gene is possibly TRBD1 (5 bases). This CDR3 has 12 residues. Trimming cost V 6 bases and J 6 bases, with 12 bases left between them. CDR1 and CDR2 (germline): MNHEY, SMNVEV (reference sequence). The CDR3 DNA sequence: TGTGCCAGCAGCTCATCAGGGTTCGAGCAGTACTTC. This gives the protein CASSSSGFEQYF.

This chain joins TRBV6-1 and TRBJ2-2, with TRBD2 matching over 9 bases. This CDR3 is built from 14 residues. Germline V CDR1 and CDR2: MNHNS, SASEGT. J gave up 7 bases and V 0 bases, and 0 bases lay outside the gene matches. DNA of the CDR3: TGTGCCAGCAGTGAAGCGCGGGAGGGCGGGGAGCTGTTTTTT. Translation: CASSEAREGGELFF.

The chain links TRBV5-1 to TRBJ2-1, with D tentatively TRBD1 (6 bases). V lost 0 bases, J lost 6 bases, and 10 bases lay in between. The CDR3 sequence is 14 residues long. CDR1 SGHRS and CDR2 YFSETQ come from the germline V gene. DNA for the CDR3: TGCGCCAGCAGCTTGGAGGGGGAGATCAATGAGCAGTTCTTC. It yields the protein CASSLEGEINEQFF.